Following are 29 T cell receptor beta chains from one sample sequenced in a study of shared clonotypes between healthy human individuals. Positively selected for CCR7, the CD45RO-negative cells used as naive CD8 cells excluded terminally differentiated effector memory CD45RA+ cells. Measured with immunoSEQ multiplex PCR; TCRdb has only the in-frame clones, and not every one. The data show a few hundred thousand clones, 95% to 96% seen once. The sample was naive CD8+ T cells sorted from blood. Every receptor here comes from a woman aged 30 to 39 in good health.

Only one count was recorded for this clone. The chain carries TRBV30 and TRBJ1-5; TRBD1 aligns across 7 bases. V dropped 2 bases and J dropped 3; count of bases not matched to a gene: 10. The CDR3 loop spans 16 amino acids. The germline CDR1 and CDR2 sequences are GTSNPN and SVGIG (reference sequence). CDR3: CAWSPHPGTVNQPQHF. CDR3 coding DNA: TGTGCCTGGAGTCCGCACCCCGGGACAGTCAATCAGCCCCAGCATTTT.

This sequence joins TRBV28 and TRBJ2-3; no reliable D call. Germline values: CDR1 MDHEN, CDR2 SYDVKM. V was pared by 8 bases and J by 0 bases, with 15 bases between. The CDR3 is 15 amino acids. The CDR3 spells CASGGGRYSTDTQYF. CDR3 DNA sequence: TGTGCCAGCGGCGGTGGGCGGTATAGCACAGATACGCAGTATTTT.

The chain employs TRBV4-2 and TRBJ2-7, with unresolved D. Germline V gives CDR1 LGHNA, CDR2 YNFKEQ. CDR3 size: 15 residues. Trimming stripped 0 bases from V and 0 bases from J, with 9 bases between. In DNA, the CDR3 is TGTGCCAGCAGCCAAGATCGCCTGATCTCCTACGAGCAGTACTTC. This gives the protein CASSQDRLISYEQYF.

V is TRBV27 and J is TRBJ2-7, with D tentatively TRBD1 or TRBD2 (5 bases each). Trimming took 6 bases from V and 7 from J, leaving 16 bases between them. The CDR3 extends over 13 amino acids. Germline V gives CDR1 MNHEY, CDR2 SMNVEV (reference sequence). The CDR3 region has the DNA TGTGCCAGCAGACCCGGGACGTCCCAAGAGCAGTACTTC. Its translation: CASRPGTSQEQYF.

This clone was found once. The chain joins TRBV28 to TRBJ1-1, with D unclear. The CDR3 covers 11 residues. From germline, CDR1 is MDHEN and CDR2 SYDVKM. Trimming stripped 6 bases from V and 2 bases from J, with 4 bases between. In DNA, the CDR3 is TGTGCCAGCAGCGTAAACACTGAAGCTTTCTTT. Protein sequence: CASSVNTEAFF. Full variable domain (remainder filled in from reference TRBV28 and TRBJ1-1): DVKVTQSSRYLVKRTGEKVFLECVQDMDHENMFWYRQDPGLGLRLIYFSYDVKMKEKGDIPEGYSVSREKKERFSLILESASTNQTSMYLCASSVNTEAFFGQGTRLTVV.

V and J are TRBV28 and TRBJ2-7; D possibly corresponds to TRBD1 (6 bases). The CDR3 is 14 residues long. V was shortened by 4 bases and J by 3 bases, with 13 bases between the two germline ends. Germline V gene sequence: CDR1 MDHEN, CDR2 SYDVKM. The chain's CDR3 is CASSSKTGRYEQYF. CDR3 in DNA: TGTGCCAGCAGTTCAAAGACAGGCCGCTACGAGCAGTACTTC. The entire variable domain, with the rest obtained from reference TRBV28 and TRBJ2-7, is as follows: DVKVTQSSRYLVKRTGEKVFLECVQDMDHENMFWYRQDPGLGLRLIYFSYDVKMKEKGDIPEGYSVSREKKERFSLILESASTNQTSMYLCASSSKTGRYEQYFGPGTRLTVT.

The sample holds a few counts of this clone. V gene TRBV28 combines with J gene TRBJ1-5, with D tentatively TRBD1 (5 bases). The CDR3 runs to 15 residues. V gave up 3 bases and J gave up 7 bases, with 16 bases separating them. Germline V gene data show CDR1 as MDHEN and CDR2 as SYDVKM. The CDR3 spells CASSFLVIGEQPQHF. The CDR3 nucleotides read TGTGCCAGCAGTTTTCTAGTCATAGGGGAACAGCCCCAGCATTTT.

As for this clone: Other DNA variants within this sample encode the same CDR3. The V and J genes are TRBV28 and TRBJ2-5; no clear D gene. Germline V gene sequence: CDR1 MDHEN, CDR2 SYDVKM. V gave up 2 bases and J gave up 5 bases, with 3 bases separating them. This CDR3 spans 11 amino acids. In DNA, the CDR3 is TGTGCCAGCAGTTTACTTGAGACCCAGTACTTC. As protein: CASSLLETQYF. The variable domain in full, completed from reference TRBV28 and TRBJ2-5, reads DVKVTQSSRYLVKRTGEKVFLECVQDMDHENMFWYRQDPGLGLRLIYFSYDVKMKEKGDIPEGYSVSREKKERFSLILESASTNQTSMYLCASSLLETQYFGPGTRLLVL.

The CDR3 is CASSTTGSGYTF. Here the CDR3 DNA reads TGTGCCAGCAGTACGACAGGGTCTGGCTACACCTTC. This chain links TRBV28 with TRBJ1-2; 7 nucleotides align to TRBD1. V lost 5 bases, J lost 7 bases, and 4 bases stayed unmatched. Looked up from germline, CDR1 is MDHEN and CDR2 is SYDVKM. The CDR3 consists of 12 residues.

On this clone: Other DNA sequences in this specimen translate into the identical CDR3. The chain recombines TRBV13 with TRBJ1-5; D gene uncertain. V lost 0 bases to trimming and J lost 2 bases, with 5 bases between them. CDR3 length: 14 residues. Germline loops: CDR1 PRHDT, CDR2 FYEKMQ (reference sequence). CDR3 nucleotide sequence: TGTGCCAGCAGCTTAGGGGCAGGCAATCAGCCCCAGCATTTT. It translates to CASSLGAGNQPQHF. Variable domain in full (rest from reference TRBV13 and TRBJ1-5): AAGVIQSPRHLIKEKRETATLKCYPIPRHDTVYWYQQGPGQDPQFLISFYEKMQSDKGSIPDRFSAQQFSDYHSELNMSSLELGDSALYFCASSLGAGNQPQHFGDGTRLSIL.

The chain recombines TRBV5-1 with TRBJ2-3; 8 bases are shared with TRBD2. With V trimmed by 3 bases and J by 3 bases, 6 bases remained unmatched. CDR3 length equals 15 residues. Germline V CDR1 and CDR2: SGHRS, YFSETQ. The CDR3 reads CASSWIAGRTDTQYF. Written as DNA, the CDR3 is TGCGCCAGCAGCTGGATAGCGGGACGGACAGATACGCAGTATTTT.

Written as DNA, the CDR3 is TGTGCCAGCGAGACTGGACAAAAATACGAGCAGTACTTC. Amino acid sequence: CASETGQKYEQYF. The V and J genes are TRBV2 and TRBJ2-7, with D maybe TRBD1 (5 bases). Trimming pared 8 bases from V and 4 bases from J, leaving 15 bases between. The CDR3 length is 13 residues. Germline CDR1 and CDR2: SNHLY and FYNNEI.

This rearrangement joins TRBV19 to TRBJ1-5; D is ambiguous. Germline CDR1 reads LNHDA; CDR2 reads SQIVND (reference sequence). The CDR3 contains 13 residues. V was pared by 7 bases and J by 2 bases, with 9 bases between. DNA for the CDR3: TGTGCCAGTAAGGCATTGGGCAATCAGCCCCAGCATTTT. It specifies CASKALGNQPQHF.

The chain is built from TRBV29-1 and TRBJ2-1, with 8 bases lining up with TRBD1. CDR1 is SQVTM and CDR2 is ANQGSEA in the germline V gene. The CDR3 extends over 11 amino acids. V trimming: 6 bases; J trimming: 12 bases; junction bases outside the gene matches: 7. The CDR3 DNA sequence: TGCAGCGTCGGACAGGGCGGTTTGCAGTTCTTC. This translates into CSVGQGGLQFF.

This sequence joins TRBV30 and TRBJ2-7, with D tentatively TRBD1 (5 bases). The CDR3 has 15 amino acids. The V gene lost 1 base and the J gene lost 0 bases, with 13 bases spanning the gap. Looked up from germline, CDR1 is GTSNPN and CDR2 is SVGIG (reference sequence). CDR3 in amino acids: CAWSGGDSNSYEQYF. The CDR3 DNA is TGTGCCTGGAGTGGGGGCGATTCGAACTCCTACGAGCAGTACTTC.

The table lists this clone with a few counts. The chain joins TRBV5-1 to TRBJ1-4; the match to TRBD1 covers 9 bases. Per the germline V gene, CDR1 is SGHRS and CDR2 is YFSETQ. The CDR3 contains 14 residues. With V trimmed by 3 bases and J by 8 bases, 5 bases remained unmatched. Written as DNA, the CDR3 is TGCGCCAGCAGCTCCGGGACAGGGTTCGAAAAACTGTTTTTT. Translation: CASSSGTGFEKLFF.

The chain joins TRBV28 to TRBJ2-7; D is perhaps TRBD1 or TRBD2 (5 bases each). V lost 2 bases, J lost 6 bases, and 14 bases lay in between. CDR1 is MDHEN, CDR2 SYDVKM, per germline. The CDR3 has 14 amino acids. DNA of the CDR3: TGTGCCAGCAGTTTAAGAGGGGTAGAAGGCGAGCAGTACTTC. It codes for CASSLRGVEGEQYF.

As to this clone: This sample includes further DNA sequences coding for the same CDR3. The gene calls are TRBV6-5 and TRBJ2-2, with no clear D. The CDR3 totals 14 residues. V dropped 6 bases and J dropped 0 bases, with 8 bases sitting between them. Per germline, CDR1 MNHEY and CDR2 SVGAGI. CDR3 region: CASSPGPNTGELFF. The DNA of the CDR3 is TGTGCCAGCAGCCCAGGACCGAACACCGGGGAGCTGTTTTTT.

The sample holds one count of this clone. The CDR3 is CASSFVTGTTEAFF. The CDR3 nucleotides are TGTGCCAGCAGTTTCGTGACAGGGACGACTGAAGCTTTCTTT. V and J are TRBV27 and TRBJ1-1, with 7 bases aligning to TRBD1. The junction had 6 bases not matched to a gene; V was cut back by 3 bases and J by 5 bases. Germline CDR1 and CDR2: MNHEY and SMNVEV (reference sequence). This CDR3 spans 14 amino acids.

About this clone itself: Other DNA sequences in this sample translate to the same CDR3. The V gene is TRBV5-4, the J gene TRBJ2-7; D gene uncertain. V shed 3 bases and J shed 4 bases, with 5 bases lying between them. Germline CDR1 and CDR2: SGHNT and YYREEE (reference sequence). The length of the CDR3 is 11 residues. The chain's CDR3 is CASSSPYEQYF. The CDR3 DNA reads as TGTGCCAGCAGCTCCCCTTACGAGCAGTACTTC.

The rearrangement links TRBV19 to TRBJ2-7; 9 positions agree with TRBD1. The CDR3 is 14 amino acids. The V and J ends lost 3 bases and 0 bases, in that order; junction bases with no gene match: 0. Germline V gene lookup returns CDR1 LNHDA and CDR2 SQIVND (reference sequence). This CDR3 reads CASSMTGGSYEQYF. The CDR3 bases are TGTGCCAGTAGTATGACAGGGGGCTCCTACGAGCAGTACTTC.

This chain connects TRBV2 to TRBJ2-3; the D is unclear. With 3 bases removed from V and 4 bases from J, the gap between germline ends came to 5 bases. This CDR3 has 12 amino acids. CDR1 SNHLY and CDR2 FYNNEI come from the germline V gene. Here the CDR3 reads CASSDKADTQYF. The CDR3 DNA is TGTGCCAGCAGTGATAAAGCAGATACGCAGTATTTT.

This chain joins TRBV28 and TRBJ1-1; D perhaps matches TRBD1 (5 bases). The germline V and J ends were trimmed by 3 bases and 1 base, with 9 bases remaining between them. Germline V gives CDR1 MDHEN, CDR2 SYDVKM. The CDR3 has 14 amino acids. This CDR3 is CASSFNGGNTEAFF. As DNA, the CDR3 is TGTGCCAGCAGTTTTAACGGGGGGAACACTGAAGCTTTCTTT.

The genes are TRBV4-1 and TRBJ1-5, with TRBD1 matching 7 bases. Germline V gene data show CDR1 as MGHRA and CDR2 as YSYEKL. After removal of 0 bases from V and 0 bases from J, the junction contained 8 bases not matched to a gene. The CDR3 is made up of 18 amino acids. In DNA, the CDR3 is TGCGCCAGCAGCCAAGAGGCCAGGGGGTTACATAGCAATCAGCCCCAGCATTTT. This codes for CASSQEARGLHSNQPQHF.

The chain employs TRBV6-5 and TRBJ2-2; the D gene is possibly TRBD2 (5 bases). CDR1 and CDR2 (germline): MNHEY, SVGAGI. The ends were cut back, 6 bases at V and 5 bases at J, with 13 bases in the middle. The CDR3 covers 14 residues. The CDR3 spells CASSPGLETGELFF. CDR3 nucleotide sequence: TGTGCCAGCAGCCCCGGACTCGAAACCGGGGAGCTGTTTTTT.

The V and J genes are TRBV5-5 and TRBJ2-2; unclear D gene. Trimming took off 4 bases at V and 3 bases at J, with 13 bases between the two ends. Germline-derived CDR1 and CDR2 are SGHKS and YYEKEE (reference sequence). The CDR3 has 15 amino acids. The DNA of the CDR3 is TGTGCCAGCAGCCAAGGCGGCGACTACACCGGGGAGCTGTTTTTT. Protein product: CASSQGGDYTGELFF.

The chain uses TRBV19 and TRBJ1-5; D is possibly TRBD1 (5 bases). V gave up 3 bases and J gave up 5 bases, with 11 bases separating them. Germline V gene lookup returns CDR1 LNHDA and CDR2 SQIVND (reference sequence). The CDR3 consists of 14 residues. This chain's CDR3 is CASSIRDSHQPQHF. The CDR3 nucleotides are TGTGCCAGTAGTATCCGGGACTCGCATCAGCCCCAGCATTTT.

CDR3 in DNA: TGTGCCAGCAGGTCCCCTGCAGGCTCCTACAATGAGCAGTTCTTC. Its translation: CASRSPAGSYNEQFF. This chain joins TRBV7-2 and TRBJ2-1; D gene ambiguous. Germline V gene data show CDR1 as SGHTA and CDR2 as FQGNSA. Trimming took off 6 bases at V and 0 bases at J, with 12 bases between the two ends. The length of the CDR3 is 15 residues.

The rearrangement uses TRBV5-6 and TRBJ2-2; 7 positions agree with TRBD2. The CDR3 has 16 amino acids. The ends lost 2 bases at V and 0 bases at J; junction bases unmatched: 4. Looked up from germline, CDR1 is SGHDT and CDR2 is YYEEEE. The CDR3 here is CASSLGLGTNTGELFF. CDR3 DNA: TGTGCCAGCAGCTTAGGACTAGGCACGAACACCGGGGAGCTGTTTTTT.